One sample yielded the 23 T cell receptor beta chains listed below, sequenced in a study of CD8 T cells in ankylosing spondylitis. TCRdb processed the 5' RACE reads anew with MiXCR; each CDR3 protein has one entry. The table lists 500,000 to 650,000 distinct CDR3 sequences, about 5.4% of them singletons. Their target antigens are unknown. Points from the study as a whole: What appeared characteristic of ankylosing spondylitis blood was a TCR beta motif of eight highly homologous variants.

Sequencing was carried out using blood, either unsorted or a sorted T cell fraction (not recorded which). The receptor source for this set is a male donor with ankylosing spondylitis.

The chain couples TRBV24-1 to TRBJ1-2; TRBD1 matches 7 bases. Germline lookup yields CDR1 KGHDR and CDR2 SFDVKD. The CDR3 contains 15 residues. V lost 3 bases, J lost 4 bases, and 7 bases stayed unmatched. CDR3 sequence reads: CATSDMEGATYGYTF. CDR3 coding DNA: TGTGCCACCAGTGATATGGAGGGGGCTACCTATGGCTACACCTTC.

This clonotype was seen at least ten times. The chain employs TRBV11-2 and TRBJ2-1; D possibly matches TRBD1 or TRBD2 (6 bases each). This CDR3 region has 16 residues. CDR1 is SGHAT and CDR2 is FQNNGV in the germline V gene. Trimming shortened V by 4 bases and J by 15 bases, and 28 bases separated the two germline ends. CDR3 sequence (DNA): TGTGCCAGCAGCTCCACTAGACAGGCCTACTCTGGAGGGCTGTTCTTC. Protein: CASSSTRQAYSGGLFF.

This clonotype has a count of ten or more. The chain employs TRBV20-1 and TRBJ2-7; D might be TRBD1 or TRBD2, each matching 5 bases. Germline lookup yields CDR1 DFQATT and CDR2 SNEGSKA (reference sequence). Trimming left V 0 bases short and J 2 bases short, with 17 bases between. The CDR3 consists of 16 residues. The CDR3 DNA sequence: TGCAGTGCTAGAGACCCATGGGGGATGGGTCCCTACGAGCAGTACTTC. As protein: CSARDPWGMGPYEQYF.

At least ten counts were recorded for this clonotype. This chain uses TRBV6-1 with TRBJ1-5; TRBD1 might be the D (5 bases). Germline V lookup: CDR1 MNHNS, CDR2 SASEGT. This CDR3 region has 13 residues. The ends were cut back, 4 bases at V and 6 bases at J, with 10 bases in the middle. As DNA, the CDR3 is TGTGCCAGCAGTGGGACATTTGCTCAGCCCCAGCATTTT. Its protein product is CASSGTFAQPQHF.

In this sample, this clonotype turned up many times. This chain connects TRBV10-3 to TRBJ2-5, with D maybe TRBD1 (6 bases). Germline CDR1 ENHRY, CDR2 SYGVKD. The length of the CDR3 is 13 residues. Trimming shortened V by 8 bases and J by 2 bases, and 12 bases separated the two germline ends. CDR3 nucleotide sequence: TGTGCCATCTCCCAGGACAGTCAAGAGACCCAGTACTTC. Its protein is CAISQDSQETQYF.

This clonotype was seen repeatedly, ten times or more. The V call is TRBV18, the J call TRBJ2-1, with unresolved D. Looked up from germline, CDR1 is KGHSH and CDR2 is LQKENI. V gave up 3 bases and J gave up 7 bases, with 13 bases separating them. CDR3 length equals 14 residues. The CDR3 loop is CASSPADPLNEQFF. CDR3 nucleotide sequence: TGTGCCAGCTCACCGGCGGACCCTCTGAATGAGCAGTTCTTC.

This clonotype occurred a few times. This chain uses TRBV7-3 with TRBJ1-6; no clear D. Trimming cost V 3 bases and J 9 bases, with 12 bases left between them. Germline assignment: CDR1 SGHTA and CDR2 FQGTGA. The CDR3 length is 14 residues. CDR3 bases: TGTGCCAGCAGCTTTGGACCTCGGGGTTCACCCCTCCACTTT. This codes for CASSFGPRGSPLHF.

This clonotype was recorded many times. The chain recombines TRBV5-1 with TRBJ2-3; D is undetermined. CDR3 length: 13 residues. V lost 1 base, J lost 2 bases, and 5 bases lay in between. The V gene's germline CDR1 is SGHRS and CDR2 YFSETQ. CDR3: CASSLSPTDTQYF. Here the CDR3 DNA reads TGCGCCAGCAGCTTGAGCCCCACAGATACGCAGTATTTT.

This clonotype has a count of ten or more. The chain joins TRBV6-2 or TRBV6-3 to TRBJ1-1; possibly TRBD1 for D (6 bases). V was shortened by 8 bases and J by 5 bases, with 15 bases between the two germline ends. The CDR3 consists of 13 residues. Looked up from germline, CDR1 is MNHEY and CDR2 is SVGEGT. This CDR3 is CASGQFRGTEAFF. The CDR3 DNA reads TGTGCCAGCGGACAGTTCCGGGGGACTGAAGCTTTCTTT.

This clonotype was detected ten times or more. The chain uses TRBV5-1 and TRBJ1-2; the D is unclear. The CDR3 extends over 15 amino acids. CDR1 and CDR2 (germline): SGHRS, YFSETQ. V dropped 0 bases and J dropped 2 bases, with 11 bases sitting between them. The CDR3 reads CASSLGENRNYGYTF. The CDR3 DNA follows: TGCGCCAGCAGCTTGGGGGAAAACCGGAACTATGGCTACACCTTC.

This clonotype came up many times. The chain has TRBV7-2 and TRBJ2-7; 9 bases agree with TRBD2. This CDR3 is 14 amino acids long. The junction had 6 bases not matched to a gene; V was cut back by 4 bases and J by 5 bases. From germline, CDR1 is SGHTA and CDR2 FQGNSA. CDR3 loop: CASSYSGSSNEQYF. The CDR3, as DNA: TGTGCCAGCAGCTATAGCGGGAGTTCCAACGAGCAGTACTTC.

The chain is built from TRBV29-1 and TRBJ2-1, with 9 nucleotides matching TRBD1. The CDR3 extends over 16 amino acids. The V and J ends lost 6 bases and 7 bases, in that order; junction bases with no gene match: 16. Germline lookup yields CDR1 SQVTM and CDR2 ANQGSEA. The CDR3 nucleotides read TGCAGCGTAAACAAACTGAGGGACAGGGCATGGAATGAGCAGTTCTTC. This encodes CSVNKLRDRAWNEQFF.

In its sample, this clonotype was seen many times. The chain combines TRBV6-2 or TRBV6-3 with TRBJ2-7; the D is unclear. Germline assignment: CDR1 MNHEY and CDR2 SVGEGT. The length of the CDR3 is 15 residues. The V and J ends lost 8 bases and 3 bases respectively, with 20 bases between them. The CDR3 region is CASRSTRIPFYEQYF. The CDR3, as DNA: TGTGCCAGCCGATCGACTCGGATCCCATTCTACGAGCAGTACTTC.

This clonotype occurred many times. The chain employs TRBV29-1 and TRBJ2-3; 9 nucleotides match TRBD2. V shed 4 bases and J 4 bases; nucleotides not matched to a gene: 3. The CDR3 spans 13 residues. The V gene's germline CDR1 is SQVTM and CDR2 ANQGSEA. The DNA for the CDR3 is TGCAGCGTTGTGCTAGCGGGACCAGATACGCAGTATTTT. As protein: CSVVLAGPDTQYF.

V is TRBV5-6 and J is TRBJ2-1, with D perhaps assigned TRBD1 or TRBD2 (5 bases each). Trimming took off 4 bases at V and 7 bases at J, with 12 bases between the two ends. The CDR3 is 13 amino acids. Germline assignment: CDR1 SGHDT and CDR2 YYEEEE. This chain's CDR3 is CASSRDGRNEQFF. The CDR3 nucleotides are TGTGCCAGCAGCCGGGACGGCAGAAATGAGCAGTTCTTC.

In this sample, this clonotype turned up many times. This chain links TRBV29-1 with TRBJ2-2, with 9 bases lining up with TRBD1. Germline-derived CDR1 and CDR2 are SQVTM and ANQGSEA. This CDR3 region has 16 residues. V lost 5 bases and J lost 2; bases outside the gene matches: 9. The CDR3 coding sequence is TGCAGCGTTAAGACAGGGGGAAGGCCCAACACCGGGGAGCTGTTTTTT. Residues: CSVKTGGRPNTGELFF.

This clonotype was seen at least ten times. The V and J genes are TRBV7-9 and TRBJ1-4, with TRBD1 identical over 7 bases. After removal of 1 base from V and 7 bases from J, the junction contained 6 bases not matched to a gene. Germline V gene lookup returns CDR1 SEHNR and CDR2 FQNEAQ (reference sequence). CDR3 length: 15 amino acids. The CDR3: CASSLGAHRGEKLFF. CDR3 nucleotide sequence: TGTGCCAGCAGCTTAGGGGCACACAGGGGTGAAAAACTGTTTTTT. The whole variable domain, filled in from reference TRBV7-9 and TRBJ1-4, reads DTGVSQNPRHKITKRGQNVTFRCDPISEHNRLYWYRQTLGQGPEFLTYFQNEAQLEKSRLLSDRFSAERPKGSFSTLEIQRTEQGDSAMYLCASSLGAHRGEKLFFGSGTQLSVL.

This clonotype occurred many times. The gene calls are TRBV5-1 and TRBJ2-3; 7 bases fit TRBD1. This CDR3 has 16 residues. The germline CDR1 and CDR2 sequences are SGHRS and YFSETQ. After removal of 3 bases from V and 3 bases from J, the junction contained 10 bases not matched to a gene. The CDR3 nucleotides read TGCGCCAGCAGCTGGCTTACAGGGGTCCAGACAGATACGCAGTATTTT. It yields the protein CASSWLTGVQTDTQYF.

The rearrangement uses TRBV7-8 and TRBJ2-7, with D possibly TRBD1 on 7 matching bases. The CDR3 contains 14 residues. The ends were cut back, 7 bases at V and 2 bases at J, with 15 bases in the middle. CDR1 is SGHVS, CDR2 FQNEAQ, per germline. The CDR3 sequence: CASTIRRGPYEQYF. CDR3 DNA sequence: TGTGCCAGCACCATCCGGAGGGGGCCCTACGAGCAGTACTTC.

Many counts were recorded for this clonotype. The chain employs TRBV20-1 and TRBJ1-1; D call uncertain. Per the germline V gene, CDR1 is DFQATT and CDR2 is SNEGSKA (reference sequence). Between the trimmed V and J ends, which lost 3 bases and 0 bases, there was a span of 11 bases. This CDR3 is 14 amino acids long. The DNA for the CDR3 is TGCAGTGCTAGCGGACCCTACATGAACACTGAAGCTTTCTTT. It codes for CSASGPYMNTEAFF.

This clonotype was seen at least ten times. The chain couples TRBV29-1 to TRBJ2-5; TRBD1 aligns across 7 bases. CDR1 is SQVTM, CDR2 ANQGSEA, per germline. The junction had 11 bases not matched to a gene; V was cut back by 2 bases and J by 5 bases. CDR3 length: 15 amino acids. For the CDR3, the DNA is TGCAGCGTTGAACCCAAAACAGGGGTGTATGAGACCCAGTACTTC. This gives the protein CSVEPKTGVYETQYF.

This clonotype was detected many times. The CDR3 loop reads CSARWLANSYEQYF. CDR3 nucleotides: TGCAGTGCTAGATGGCTAGCGAACTCCTACGAGCAGTACTTC. The genes are TRBV20-1 and TRBJ2-7; TRBD2 is a possible D gene (6 bases). The CDR3 has 14 residues. Germline assignment: CDR1 DFQATT and CDR2 SNEGSKA (reference sequence). V was shortened by 2 bases and J by 0 bases, with 11 bases between the two germline ends.

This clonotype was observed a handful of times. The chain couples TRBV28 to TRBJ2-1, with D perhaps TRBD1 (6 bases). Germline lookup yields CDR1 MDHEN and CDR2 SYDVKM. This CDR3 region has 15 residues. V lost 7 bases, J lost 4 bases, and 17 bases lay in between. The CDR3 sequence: CASTLAGGEYNEQFF. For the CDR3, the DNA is TGTGCCAGCACCCTAGCTGGGGGCGAGTACAATGAGCAGTTCTTC.